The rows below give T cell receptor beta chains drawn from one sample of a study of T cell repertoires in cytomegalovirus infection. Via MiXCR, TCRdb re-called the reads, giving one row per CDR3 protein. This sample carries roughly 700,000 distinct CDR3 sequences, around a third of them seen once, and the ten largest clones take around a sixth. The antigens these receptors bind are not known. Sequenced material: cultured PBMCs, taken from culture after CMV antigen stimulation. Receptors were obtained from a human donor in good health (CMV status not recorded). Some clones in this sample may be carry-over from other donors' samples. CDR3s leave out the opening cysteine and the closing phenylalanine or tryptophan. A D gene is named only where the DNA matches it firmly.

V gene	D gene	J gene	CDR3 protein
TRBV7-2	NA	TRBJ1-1	ASSLAMNTEAF
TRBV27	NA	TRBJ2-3	ATTQDPSETDTQY
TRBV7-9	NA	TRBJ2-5	ASSHWTDQETQY
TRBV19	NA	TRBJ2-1	ASSLRASDEQF
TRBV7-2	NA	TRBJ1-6	ASSLNGPPLH
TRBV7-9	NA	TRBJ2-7	ASSSPQGSYEQY
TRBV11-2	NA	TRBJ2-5	ASSYPLGSSQETQY
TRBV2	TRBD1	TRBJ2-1	ALQRDRWGNEQF
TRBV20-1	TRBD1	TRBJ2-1	SARELTGTGKYNEQF
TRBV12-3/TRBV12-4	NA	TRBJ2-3	ASSSPYTGTDTQY
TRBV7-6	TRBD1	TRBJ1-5	ASSLLQGAKPQH
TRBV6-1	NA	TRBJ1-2	ASNGGSYGYT
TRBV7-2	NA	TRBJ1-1	ASSSDSWFAF
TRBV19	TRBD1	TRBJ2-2	ASSIAGTENTGELF
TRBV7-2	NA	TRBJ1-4	ASTGGSATNEKLF
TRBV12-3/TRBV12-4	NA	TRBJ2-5	ASSYRVIQETQY
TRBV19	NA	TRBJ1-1	ASSNRNVNTEAF
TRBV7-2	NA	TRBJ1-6	ASSLLNLTALYSPLH
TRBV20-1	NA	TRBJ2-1	SATPGTVTYNEQF
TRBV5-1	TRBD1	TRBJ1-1	ASSWDRGRRYTEAF
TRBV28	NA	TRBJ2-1	ASSPTSRRKQF
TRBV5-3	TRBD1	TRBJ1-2	ASSPAGTGRTYT
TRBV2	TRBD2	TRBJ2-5	ARSEVTSGGALQETQY
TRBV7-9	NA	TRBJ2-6	ASSFPRWGSSGANVLT
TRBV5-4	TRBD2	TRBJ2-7	ASSEGLADSYEQY
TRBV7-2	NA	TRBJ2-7	ASTFRGTPVGSYEQY
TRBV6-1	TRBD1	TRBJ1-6	ASNPGQIKNSPLH
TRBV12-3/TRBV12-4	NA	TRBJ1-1	ASSLSTWGTEAF
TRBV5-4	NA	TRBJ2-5	ASSLGWTEQETQY
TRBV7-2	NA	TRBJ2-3	ASTLGGDSDTQY
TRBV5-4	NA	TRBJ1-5	ASSNPDRGSNQPQH
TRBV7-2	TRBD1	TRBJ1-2	ASSPTGVVDGYT
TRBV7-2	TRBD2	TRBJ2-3	ASRTVAGGLTDTQY
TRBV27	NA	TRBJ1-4	ASSPGFWGEKLF
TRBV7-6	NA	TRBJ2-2	ASSPGGDTGELF
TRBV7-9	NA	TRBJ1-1	ASSLALGTHRNTEAF
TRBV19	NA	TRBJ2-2	ASSIAGNTGELF
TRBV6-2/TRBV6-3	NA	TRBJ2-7	ASSSPDWPYEQY
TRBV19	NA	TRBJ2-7	ATGDATENLDEQY
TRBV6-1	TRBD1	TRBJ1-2	ASSEIGTGSFYGYT
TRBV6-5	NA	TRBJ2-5	ASSAPGTTQETQY
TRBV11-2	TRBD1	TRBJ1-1	ASSQTGTGRRAF
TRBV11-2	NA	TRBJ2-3	ASSPRGGPDTQY
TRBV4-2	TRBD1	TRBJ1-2	ASSQVSLGQKYGYT
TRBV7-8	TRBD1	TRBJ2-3	ASIPGTGFTDTQY